This passage covers 29 T cell receptor beta chains from one sample sequenced in a study of blood T cells in healthy people across ages. A J-beta primer mix and a sample-barcoded 5' primer were used in a second PCR of roughly 6 to 11 cycles. From the 5' RACE reads, TCRdb called clonotypes with MiXCR, one entry per CDR3 protein. The sample includes 750,000 to 1,000,000 distinct CDR3 sequences, 25% to 35% of them seen just once. These data also formed part of another study, on T cells of mothers and their children.

Sequenced: blood. The receptors originated from a woman aged 40 to 50 in good health.

This clonotype was picked up a small number of times. The V and J genes are TRBV6-5 and TRBJ1-2; D possibly corresponds to TRBD1 (6 bases). V was shortened by 6 bases and J by 4 bases, with 21 bases between the two germline ends. The length of the CDR3 is 16 residues. The germline V gene encodes CDR1 MNHEY and CDR2 SVGAGI. The CDR3 DNA sequence: TGTGCCAGCAGCCGGACCGGGGGGGCGATGGCCTATGGCTACACCTTC. Translating gives CASSRTGGAMAYGYTF.

This clonotype was picked up a small number of times. The gene calls are TRBV2 and TRBJ1-2; D gene unclear. The germline gives CDR1 SNHLY, CDR2 FYNNEI. The CDR3 has 12 amino acids. Trimming cost V 6 bases and J 6 bases, with 11 bases left between them. Written as DNA, the CDR3 is TGTGCCAGCAGAGACCCTGGAGATGGCTACACCTTC. It codes for CASRDPGDGYTF.

This clonotype appeared a few times. The chain has TRBV10-3 and TRBJ1-1; a weak D match, TRBD1 (5 bases). V was pared by 4 bases and J by 5 bases, with 11 bases between. The V gene's germline CDR1 is ENHRY and CDR2 SYGVKD. The length of the CDR3 is 13 residues. CDR3 in amino acids: CAISGGGETEAFF. CDR3 bases: TGTGCCATCAGTGGTGGGGGGGAAACTGAAGCTTTCTTT.

This clonotype was counted a few times. This chain uses TRBV2 with TRBJ2-5, with D perhaps TRBD1 (6 bases). CDR3 length: 15 residues. V lost 7 bases and J 0 bases, leaving 15 bases between the germline ends. Looked up from germline, CDR1 is SNHLY and CDR2 is FYNNEI. DNA for the CDR3: TGTGCCAGCATCGTTGGCGGACAGAACCAAGAGACCCAGTACTTC. It encodes CASIVGGQNQETQYF.

The chain carries TRBV19 and TRBJ1-2; maybe TRBD1 (6 bases). CDR3 size: 12 residues. Between the trimmed V and J ends, which lost 10 bases and 3 bases, there was a span of 12 bases. The V gene's germline CDR1 is LNHDA and CDR2 SQIVND (reference sequence). The CDR3 DNA follows: TGTGCCACCGCCCCAGGGGACTATGGCTACACCTTC. Translation gives CATAPGDYGYTF.

The chain joins TRBV6-6 to TRBJ1-2; the D gene is possibly TRBD1 (6 bases). The CDR3 sequence is 13 residues long. V was clipped by 7 bases and J by 7 bases, with 16 bases between them. From germline, CDR1 is MNHNY and CDR2 SVGAGI (reference sequence). The DNA for the CDR3 is TGTGCCAGCACCCATGGGGGCGAACTTGGCTACACCTTC. Translated: CASTHGGELGYTF.

This chain joins TRBV12-3 or TRBV12-4 and TRBJ1-1; D uncertain. The CDR3 consists of 16 residues. V was pared by 6 bases and J by 3 bases, with 20 bases between. DNA of the CDR3: TGTGCCAGCAGCCCCGGACGGGGAATAAGGGACACTGAAGCTTTCTTT. Protein: CASSPGRGIRDTEAFF.

The V call is TRBV15, the J call TRBJ2-7; 9 bases fit TRBD1. Germline lookup yields CDR1 LNHNV and CDR2 YYDKDF (reference sequence). J was trimmed by 1 base and V by 4 bases; bases with no gene match: 5. The CDR3 contains 15 residues. Here the CDR3 DNA reads TGTGCCACCAGCAACCCGGGACAGGGTTCCTACGAGCAGTACTTC. Its protein is CATSNPGQGSYEQYF.

This chain uses TRBV6-2 or TRBV6-3 with TRBJ1-5; D unresolved. V gave up 4 bases and J gave up 3 bases, with 13 bases separating them. Germline V gene lookup returns CDR1 MNHEY and CDR2 SVGEGT. This CDR3 spans 15 amino acids. The CDR3 DNA reads as TGTGCCAGCAGTTCTCCGCGAGGGATCAATCAGCCCCAGCATTTT. It yields the protein CASSSPRGINQPQHF.

This clonotype was recorded a few times. This chain links TRBV29-1 with TRBJ1-1, with D possibly being TRBD1 (5 bases). The germline V gene has CDR1 SQVTM and CDR2 ANQGSEA. The V and J ends lost 5 bases and 0 bases respectively, with 7 bases between them. CDR3 length: 12 residues. The CDR3 reads CSVNRLNTEAFF. CDR3 sequence (DNA): TGCAGCGTTAACAGGTTGAACACTGAAGCTTTCTTT.

Many counts were recorded for this clonotype. The chain recombines TRBV7-6 with TRBJ2-7; 10 bases line up with TRBD1. The ends lost 1 base at V and 5 bases at J; junction bases unmatched: 20. The CDR3 consists of 20 residues. Germline-derived CDR1 and CDR2 are SGHVS and FNYEAQ. The CDR3 loop is CASSLVPDARAGTGANEQYF. Written as DNA, the CDR3 is TGTGCCAGCAGCTTAGTGCCCGACGCGAGGGCGGGGACAGGGGCCAACGAGCAGTACTTC.

The V call is TRBV5-6, the J call TRBJ2-3, with TRBD2 identical over 13 bases. The trim removed 2 bases at V and 4 bases at J, leaving 19 bases unmatched. Germline CDR1 is SGHDT and CDR2 is YYEEEE. The CDR3 is 21 residues long. The chain's CDR3 is CASSFRAPGLAGFAVSDTQYF. The CDR3 DNA is TGTGCCAGCAGCTTCCGGGCGCCGGGACTAGCGGGGTTCGCGGTCTCAGATACGCAGTATTTT.

Note on this clonotype: Just one base apart from a much larger clone, this may be a read error. This sequence joins TRBV2 and TRBJ1-2; maybe TRBD1 (5 bases). CDR3 length equals 11 residues. Trimming shortened V by 11 bases and J by 8 bases, and 15 bases separated the two germline ends. Germline lookup yields CDR1 SNHLY and CDR2 FYNNEI. The CDR3 DNA reads TGTGCCGGCAACCGGGGGGACGGCTACACCTTC. It codes for CAGNRGDGYTF.

The CDR3 region has the DNA TGCAGCGTTGATGGGGGGGGTTCGAGCACTGAAGCTTTCTTT. It yields the protein CSVDGGGSSTEAFF. The genes are TRBV29-1 and TRBJ1-1; D is perhaps TRBD1 (5 bases). Germline V gene lookup returns CDR1 SQVTM and CDR2 ANQGSEA. This CDR3 has 14 residues. Between the trimmed V and J ends, which lost 3 bases and 4 bases, there was a span of 15 bases.

The table lists this clonotype with many counts. The chain recombines TRBV6-1 with TRBJ2-7; 7 bases are a match to TRBD1. The CDR3 sequence is 12 residues long. Germline-derived CDR1 and CDR2 are MNHNS and SASEGT. Trimming took 6 bases from V and 3 from J; bases not matched to a gene: 2. The CDR3 coding sequence is TGTGCCAGCAGCGGGACAGTCTACGAGCAGTACTTC. This codes for CASSGTVYEQYF.

This clonotype was seen more than once but under ten times. V is TRBV20-1 and J is TRBJ1-1; D is unresolved. The V gene's germline CDR1 is DFQATT and CDR2 SNEGSKA (reference sequence). The CDR3 has 14 amino acids. V was cut by 3 bases and J by 1 base, with 12 bases left in between. Here the CDR3 reads CSASRGRGNTEAFF. The CDR3 bases are TGCAGTGCTAGTAGAGGACGGGGGAACACTGAAGCTTTCTTT.

A note on this clonotype: Germline and junction disagree at one end, which may indicate a read error. The chain couples TRBV4-2 to TRBJ2-5; 9 bases map to TRBD2. CDR1 LGHNA and CDR2 YNFKEQ come from the germline V gene. This CDR3 contains 15 residues. This chain's CDR3 is CASRPSGEGKEAQYF. DNA of the CDR3: TGTGCCAGCAGACCTAGCGGGGAGGGCAAAGAGGCCCAGTACTTC.

The J gene is TRBJ2-7, the V gene TRBV12-3 or TRBV12-4; tentative D call: TRBD1 (5 bases). The V end was cut by 3 bases, the J end by 3 bases, with 9 bases between. The CDR3 runs 13 residues. The chain's CDR3 is CASSLTRVYEQYF. The DNA for the CDR3 is TGTGCCAGCAGTTTGACCAGGGTCTACGAGCAGTACTTC.

This clonotype was counted between two and nine times. The chain is built from TRBV28 and TRBJ1-5; D may be TRBD1 (5 bases). V dropped 2 bases and J dropped 0 bases, with 14 bases sitting between them. This CDR3 contains 17 residues. Germline V lookup: CDR1 MDHEN, CDR2 SYDVKM. The DNA for the CDR3 is TGTGCCAGCAGTTTAAGAGTGTCTGGGGGTAGCAATCAGCCCCAGCATTTT. Protein product: CASSLRVSGGSNQPQHF.

As regards this clonotype: One end of the junction does not line up with germline, which may come from a read error. The gene calls are TRBV5-6 and TRBJ2-4; the D gene is possibly TRBD2 (7 bases). Looked up from germline, CDR1 is SGHDT and CDR2 is YYEEEE. This CDR3 comprises 17 residues. The CDR3 region has the DNA TGTGCCAGCAGCGGGGGGGGCCTAGCACCGTCCGGAAACATTCAGGACTTC. Translating gives CASSGGGLAPSGNIQDF.

There are many counts of this clonotype. The rearrangement uses TRBV5-1 and TRBJ2-3, with D perhaps TRBD1 or TRBD2 (6 bases each). Trimming stripped 0 bases from V and 0 bases from J, with 11 bases between. CDR1 is SGHRS, CDR2 YFSETQ, per germline. This CDR3 is 16 amino acids long. CDR3 region: CASSLVGGPSTDTQYF. The CDR3 coding sequence is TGCGCCAGCAGCTTGGTTGGGGGGCCTAGCACAGATACGCAGTATTTT.

This clonotype was found a few times. J is TRBJ1-5 and V is TRBV10-2, with TRBD1 as a possible D gene (6 bases). The CDR3 is 13 residues long. Germline V gene data show CDR1 as WSHSY and CDR2 as SAAADI. Trimming took off 6 bases at V and 7 bases at J, with 13 bases between the two ends. CDR3 loop: CASSDWGGQPQHF. CDR3 bases: TGCGCCAGCAGCGACTGGGGGGGCCAGCCCCAGCATTTT.

The rearrangement joins TRBV14 to TRBJ1-2; 7 nucleotides line up with TRBD1. The V gene's germline CDR1 is SGHDN and CDR2 FVKESK. Trimming took 3 bases from V and 9 from J; bases not matched to a gene: 7. The CDR3 length is 13 residues. The CDR3 region is CASSQQGTASYTF. The CDR3, as DNA: TGTGCCAGCAGCCAGCAGGGGACAGCGAGCTACACCTTC.

This clonotype was detected a few times. This CDR3 reads CASSQGSGEQFF. The CDR3 bases are TGTGCCAGCAGCCAGGGTTCTGGGGAGCAGTTCTTC. The chain combines TRBV3-1 with TRBJ2-1, with D unclear. CDR1 is LGHDT, CDR2 YNNKEL, per germline (reference sequence). The CDR3 extends over 12 amino acids. Deletions cut 3 bases from V and 10 bases from J, with 10 bases between.

V is TRBV20-1 and J is TRBJ2-3, with D tentatively TRBD2 (5 bases). This CDR3 has 14 residues. CDR1 and CDR2 from the germline V gene are DFQATT and SNEGSKA (reference sequence). Trimming stripped 3 bases from V and 5 bases from J, with 15 bases between. This CDR3 reads CSASRGAIGDTQYF. The DNA for the CDR3 is TGCAGTGCTAGCCGGGGAGCTATAGGAGATACGCAGTATTTT.

This clonotype was found many times. The genes are TRBV11-2 and TRBJ2-5; 8 bases agree with TRBD1. This CDR3 comprises 13 residues. The V segment lost 5 bases and the J segment 6 bases; nucleotides outside the gene matches: 5. Germline-derived CDR1 and CDR2 are SGHAT and FQNNGV. The CDR3: CASSQDRDQTQYF. In DNA, the CDR3 is TGTGCCAGCAGCCAGGACAGGGACCAGACCCAGTACTTC.

This clonotype was counted ten times or more. The gene calls are TRBV20-1 and TRBJ2-7; D may match TRBD1 or TRBD2 (5 bases each). V shed 0 bases and J shed 3 bases, with 18 bases lying between them. Germline CDR1 and CDR2: DFQATT and SNEGSKA (reference sequence). The CDR3 contains 16 residues. The CDR3 sequence: CSARDRVGRGDYEQYF. The CDR3 DNA reads as TGCAGTGCTAGAGACCGGGTGGGCAGAGGGGACTACGAGCAGTACTTC.

This clonotype was counted many times. For the CDR3, the DNA is TGTGCCAGCAGCCCGACTCTACGAACCTACAATGAGCAGTTCTTC. It translates to CASSPTLRTYNEQFF. V is TRBV28 and J is TRBJ2-1; D unclear. Germline V gives CDR1 MDHEN, CDR2 SYDVKM. V shed 6 bases and J shed 2 bases, with 14 bases lying between them. The CDR3 loop spans 15 amino acids.

The rearrangement joins TRBV7-2 to TRBJ2-7; no definite D call. With 2 bases removed from V and 0 bases from J, the gap between germline ends came to 11 bases. This CDR3 has 15 amino acids. Germline V gives CDR1 SGHTA, CDR2 FQGNSA. In nucleotides, the CDR3 is TGTACCAGCAGCTTAAGTAGTGGAAGCTCCTACGAGCAGTACTTC. As protein: CTSSLSSGSSYEQYF.